The 21 T cell receptor beta chains presented below share a single source sample, sequenced in a study of blood T cell repertoires in COVID-19. Sequencing used immunoSEQ multiplex PCR; TCRdb keeps in-frame clones, though not all of them. Found here are approximately 220,000 clones, 83% of them singletons; the top ten hold roughly 2.5%. The sample taken for sequencing was peripheral blood. Source of these receptors: a woman aged 40 to 49 with active or convalescent COVID-19.

The chain combines TRBV27 with TRBJ1-2, with D uncertain. The CDR3 runs 12 residues. Trimming removed 4 bases at V and 8 bases at J, with 11 bases between. CDR1 is MNHEY, CDR2 SMNVEV, per germline (reference sequence). CDR3 in amino acids: CASSSSGLGYTF. The CDR3, as DNA: TGTGCCAGCAGTTCTTCAGGCCTCGGCTACACCTTC.

V and J are TRBV6-1 and TRBJ2-7; 10 bases align to TRBD1. CDR3 length: 17 residues. Germline trimming cut 3 bases from V and 2 bases from J; bases unmatched to any gene: 10. The germline CDR1 and CDR2 sequences are MNHNS and SASEGT. CDR3 bases: TGTGCCAGCAGTGAGGTTTTTACGGGACAGGGGCCCTACGAGCAGTACTTC. Its translation is CASSEVFTGQGPYEQYF.

The rearrangement links TRBV18 to TRBJ2-5, with 11 bases matching TRBD1. CDR3 length: 18 residues. The germline V gene has CDR1 KGHSH and CDR2 LQKENI. V gave up 3 bases and J gave up 5 bases; unmatched junction bases: 14. CDR3 loop: CASSPTLPGTGGAETQYF. For the CDR3, the DNA is TGTGCCAGCTCACCGACCCTTCCGGGGACAGGGGGAGCGGAGACCCAGTACTTC.

This chain uses TRBV4-1 with TRBJ1-6; perhaps TRBD1 as D (6 bases). Trimming took 2 bases from V and 9 from J, leaving 20 bases between them. The CDR3 extends over 17 amino acids. Germline V gene sequence: CDR1 MGHRA, CDR2 YSYEKL. CDR3 residues: CASSQSWGHSFGSPLHF. CDR3 bases: TGCGCCAGCAGCCAAAGCTGGGGGCATAGTTTTGGTTCACCCCTCCACTTT.

The V gene is TRBV2, the J gene TRBJ2-7; TRBD1 agrees at 11 bases. The CDR3 runs 15 residues. The V and J ends lost 6 bases and 3 bases, in that order; junction bases with no gene match: 7. Germline V gene sequence: CDR1 SNHLY, CDR2 FYNNEI. This CDR3 reads CASSDYGTGGYEQYF. CDR3 coding DNA: TGTGCCAGCAGCGACTACGGGACAGGGGGCTACGAGCAGTACTTC.

The genes are TRBV19 and TRBJ2-1; D unclear. This CDR3 has 11 residues. V lost 3 bases, J lost 6 bases, and 3 bases lay in between. CDR1 LNHDA and CDR2 SQIVND come from the germline V gene (reference sequence). CDR3 nucleotide sequence: TGTGCCAGTAGTATCTCCAATGAGCAGTTCTTC. This translates into CASSISNEQFF.

The rearrangement links TRBV7-9 to TRBJ2-5; D is perhaps TRBD2 (5 bases). Germline V CDR1 and CDR2: SEHNR, FQNEAQ (reference sequence). The CDR3 consists of 17 residues. V lost 5 bases, J lost 5 bases, and 24 bases lay in between. CDR3 nucleotide sequence: TGTGCCAGCAGCGCTCCGGGATCCCGAAAGGGATTCGAGACCCAGTACTTC. This encodes CASSAPGSRKGFETQYF.

In its sample, this clone was seen once. The V gene is TRBV11-3, the J gene TRBJ2-7; no reliable D call. Germline CDR1 is SGHNT and CDR2 is YENEEA. This CDR3 has 13 amino acids. Between the trimmed V and J ends, which lost 1 base and 3 bases, there was a span of 7 bases. CDR3 DNA sequence: TGTGCCAGCAGCTTAGCCCCTAACTACGAGCAGTACTTC. This gives the protein CASSLAPNYEQYF.

The rearrangement joins TRBV29-1 to TRBJ1-1; 7 positions match TRBD1. CDR1 and CDR2 from the germline V gene are SQVTM and ANQGSEA. The CDR3 runs 12 residues. The V and J ends lost 7 bases and 3 bases, in that order; junction bases with no gene match: 5. Here the CDR3 reads CSAGTVDTEAFF. The CDR3, as DNA: TGCAGCGCGGGGACAGTTGACACTGAAGCTTTCTTT.

The table lists this clone with a count of one. V usage is TRBV9 and J usage is TRBJ1-5; 7 bases line up with TRBD1. Looked up from germline, CDR1 is SGDLS and CDR2 is YYNGEE. Losses at the gene ends were 4 bases for V and 2 bases for J; bases not matched to a gene: 3. This CDR3 has 14 residues. Here the CDR3 reads CASSSTGGNQPQHF. CDR3 DNA sequence: TGTGCCAGCAGCTCAACAGGGGGCAATCAGCCCCAGCATTTT.

The sample holds a few counts of this clone. The chain is built from TRBV19 and TRBJ1-1, with D unresolved. This CDR3 spans 13 amino acids. Trimming pared 9 bases from V and 1 base from J, leaving 12 bases between. Germline lookup yields CDR1 LNHDA and CDR2 SQIVND (reference sequence). The CDR3 region has the DNA TGTGCCAGCAACCCGAGGGAGAACACTGAAGCTTTCTTT. It yields the protein CASNPRENTEAFF.

V is TRBV5-8 and J is TRBJ1-1; D possibly corresponds to TRBD1 (5 bases). Germline CDR1 and CDR2: SGHTS and YDEGEE. CDR3 length: 15 residues. Trimming cost V 3 bases and J 8 bases, with 20 bases left between them. The CDR3 spells CASSWWVGASLEAFF. DNA of the CDR3: TGTGCCAGCAGCTGGTGGGTAGGGGCGAGTCTCGAAGCTTTCTTT.

This clone has only a few counts. The chain couples TRBV7-9 to TRBJ2-5, with TRBD2 identical over 8 bases. With V trimmed by 3 bases and J by 7 bases, 10 bases remained unmatched. The germline gives CDR1 SEHNR, CDR2 FQNEAQ (reference sequence). CDR3 size: 15 residues. The CDR3 region has the DNA TGTGCCAGCAGCTTTTCTGGCGGGAGGAGGGGGACCCAGTACTTC. This encodes CASSFSGGRRGTQYF.

The CDR3 protein is CAWRTGSEYNSPLHF. The CDR3 nucleotides are TGTGCCTGGAGGACGGGGTCCGAGTATAATTCACCCCTCCACTTT. The chain combines TRBV30 with TRBJ1-6, with D hard to call. CDR1 is GTSNPN and CDR2 is SVGIG in the germline V gene (reference sequence). This CDR3 is built from 15 residues. With 3 bases removed from V and 4 bases from J, the gap between germline ends came to 13 bases. Variable domain in full (rest from reference TRBV30 and TRBJ1-6): SQTIHQWPATLVQPVGSPLSLECTVEGTSNPNLYWYRQAAGRGLQLLFYSVGIGQISSEVPQNLSASRPQDRQFILSSKKLLLSDSGFYLCAWRTGSEYNSPLHFGNGTRLTVT.

The V and J genes are TRBV11-3 and TRBJ2-5, with TRBD2 identical over 11 bases. The junction had 4 bases not matched to a gene; V was cut back by 5 bases and J by 2 bases. Germline values: CDR1 SGHNT, CDR2 YENEEA. The CDR3 is made up of 15 amino acids. The CDR3 coding sequence is TGTGCCAGCAGCATGGGACTAGCGGAGCAAGAGACCCAGTACTTC. Amino acids: CASSMGLAEQETQYF.

This chain connects TRBV7-2 to TRBJ1-1; TRBD1 matches at 7 bases. This CDR3 is built from 15 residues. V was clipped by 5 bases and J by 0 bases; unmatched bases: 6. Germline-derived CDR1 and CDR2 are SGHTA and FQGNSA. This chain's CDR3 is CASSLSGQVNTEAFF. CDR3 DNA: TGTGCCAGCAGCCTCTCCGGACAGGTGAACACTGAAGCTTTCTTT.

V gene TRBV29-1 combines with J gene TRBJ2-5; no reliable D call. V was shortened by 3 bases and J by 4 bases, with 9 bases between the two germline ends. This CDR3 region has 12 residues. The germline CDR1 and CDR2 sequences are SQVTM and ANQGSEA. CDR3 DNA sequence: TGCAGCGTTGAGTATCAGGCAGAGACCCAGTACTTC. It translates to CSVEYQAETQYF.

The rearrangement links TRBV19 to TRBJ1-1, with 7 bases that match TRBD1. CDR1 LNHDA and CDR2 SQIVND come from the germline V gene (reference sequence). The CDR3 totals 14 residues. After removal of 6 bases from V and 0 bases from J, the junction contained 4 bases not matched to a gene. In nucleotides, the CDR3 is TGTGCCAGTAGAGACAGGGACGTGAACACTGAAGCTTTCTTT. Protein: CASRDRDVNTEAFF.

The chain recombines TRBV28 with TRBJ2-5, with D possibly being TRBD2 (7 bases). The V end was cut by 7 bases, the J end by 3 bases, with 21 bases between. Germline-derived CDR1 and CDR2 are MDHEN and SYDVKM. The CDR3 is made up of 16 amino acids. CDR3 sequence reads: CASTPRLGGGEETQYF. CDR3 coding DNA: TGTGCCAGCACCCCCCGGTTGGGAGGGGGGGAAGAGACCCAGTACTTC.

The chain is built from TRBV6-5 and TRBJ2-1, with D unclear. The CDR3 runs to 14 residues. With 4 bases removed from V and 8 bases from J, the gap between germline ends came to 15 bases. Germline CDR1 and CDR2: MNHEY and SVGAGI. CDR3 nucleotide sequence: TGTGCCAGCAGTTTGAATGTTCGCCAGGATGAGCAGTTCTTC. Its protein product is CASSLNVRQDEQFF.

This clone was seen once. CDR3 protein: CASSLISGGADTGELFF. The CDR3 DNA is TGCGCCAGCAGCTTAATTAGCGGGGGGGCCGACACCGGGGAGCTGTTTTTT. The V call is TRBV5-1, the J call TRBJ2-2; 11 nucleotides match TRBD2. V shed 2 bases, J shed 3 bases, and the junction held 6 bases outside the gene matches. The germline gives CDR1 SGHRS, CDR2 YFSETQ. The CDR3 runs to 17 residues.